Listed below are T cell receptor beta chains from one sample, sequenced in a study of blood T cells in healthy people across ages. Each CDR3 protein gets one entry after TCRdb re-called the 5' RACE reads with MiXCR. Here the sample spans approximately 830,000 distinct CDR3 sequences, around 62% being singletons. Sequencing used blood. These TCRs come from a man aged 25 to 45 in good health. The CDR3 runs from the conserved cysteine through the conserved F or W. The order of the fields is clone size, J gene, V gene, CDR3 length, D gene, CDR3 protein, CDR3 DNA. A D gene is named only where the DNA matches it firmly. Clone size, where shown, is once, few, many, or a class for clones that have expanded.

>.|TRBJ1-2|TRBV7-9|14|.
CASSSTQQTYGYTF
TGTGCCAGCAGCTCTACACAACAGACTTATGGCTACACCTTC
>.|TRBJ2-4|TRBV6-6|13|.
CASSLQTKNIQYF
TGTGCCAGCAGCCTACAGACCAAAAACATTCAGTACTTC
>.|TRBJ1-1|TRBV27|14|.
CASSLSGGATEAFF
TGTGCCAGCAGTTTATCGGGGGGTGCCACTGAAGCTTTCTTT
>.|TRBJ2-1|TRBV7-9|16|TRBD1
CASSPRTGEKYNEQFF
TGTGCCAGCAGCCCGAGGACAGGGGAGAAATACAATGAGCAGTTCTTC
>.|TRBJ2-7|TRBV29-1|13|.
CSVHVKWGYEQYF
TGCAGCGTGCACGTCAAATGGGGGTACGAGCAGTACTTC
>few|TRBJ2-1|TRBV12-3/TRBV12-4|16|TRBD2
CASSPRGLAGGRLGFF
TGTGCCAGCAGTCCACGTGGGCTAGCGGGGGGGCGGCTCGGGTTCTTC
>.|TRBJ1-2|TRBV12-3/TRBV12-4|13|TRBD1
CASNPGQGSGYTF
TGTGCCAGCAACCCAGGACAGGGTAGTGGCTACACCTTC
>.|TRBJ2-7|TRBV5-1|12|.
CASNSVGYEQYF
TGCGCCAGCAACTCCGTCGGCTACGAGCAGTACTTC
>.|TRBJ2-7|TRBV7-2|14|.
CASSPRAGNYEQYF
TGTGCCAGCAGCCCGCGGGCGGGGAACTACGAGCAGTACTTC
>once|TRBJ2-3|TRBV7-3|14|.
CASSSERLTDTQYF
TGTGCCAGCAGCTCCGAGAGATTAACAGATACGCAGTATTTT
>.|TRBJ2-1|TRBV7-2|16|TRBD2
CASSLEVSGGAYEQFF
TGTGCCAGCAGCTTAGAGGTTAGCGGGGGGGCGTATGAGCAGTTCTTC
>.|TRBJ2-5|TRBV20-1|12|.
CSARDEYETQYF
TGCAGTGCTAGAGATGAGTATGAGACCCAGTACTTC
>.|TRBJ2-3|TRBV4-3|17|.
CASSQSPGTPPTDTQYF
TGCGCCAGCAGCCAGAGCCCCGGGACACCCCCCACAGATACGCAGTATTTT
>.|TRBJ2-3|TRBV5-6|15|.
CASSQGIRDTDTQYF
TGTGCCAGCAGCCAAGGCATTCGGGACACAGATACGCAGTATTTT
>.|TRBJ2-1|TRBV4-2|16|.
CASSPRTYSSYNEQFF
TGTGCCAGCAGCCCCAGGACGTATAGCTCCTACAATGAGCAGTTCTTC
>.|TRBJ2-1|TRBV5-5|15|TRBD2
CASITNSGGYNEQFF
TGTGCCAGCATCACGAACAGCGGGGGATACAATGAGCAGTTCTTC
>.|TRBJ1-6|TRBV29-1|14|.
CSVAQSGANSPLHF
TGCAGCGTTGCACAGTCCGGGGCGAATTCACCCCTCCACTTT
>few|TRBJ2-3|TRBV20-1|14|TRBD1
CSAWDSSSTDTQYF
TGCAGTGCATGGGACAGCTCTAGCACAGATACGCAGTATTTT
>.|TRBJ2-1|TRBV9|14|.
CASSVGGLDNEQFF
TGTGCCAGCAGCGTAGGGGGTCTCGACAATGAGCAGTTCTTC
>many|TRBJ2-5|TRBV7-2|14|.
CASSRRATDETQYF
TGTGCCAGCAGCAGGCGGGCTACGGACGAGACCCAGTACTTC
>.|TRBJ1-2|TRBV20-1|12|.
CSVEGRGGGYTF
TGCAGTGTTGAGGGCAGGGGCGGCGGCTACACCTTC
>.|TRBJ2-7|TRBV2|11|TRBD2
CASDRGGEQYF
TGTGCCAGCGACCGGGGGGGCGAGCAGTACTTC
>.|TRBJ1-2|TRBV25-1|13|TRBD1
CASSVGPGQGPTF
TGTGCCAGCAGTGTGGGGCCGGGACAGGGTCCCACCTTC
>few|TRBJ2-7|TRBV20-1|13|.
CSARDRGRYEQYF
TGCAGTGCTAGAGATCGGGGCAGATACGAGCAGTACTTC
>few|TRBJ2-3|TRBV7-3|15|TRBD1
CASSQQGMGTDTQYF
TGTGCCAGCAGCCAACAGGGGATGGGTACAGATACGCAGTATTTT
>few|TRBJ2-5|TRBV7-8|15|.
CASSLWYSQQETQYF
TGTGCCAGCAGCTTATGGTACTCCCAGCAAGAGACCCAGTACTTC
>few|TRBJ2-6|TRBV7-2|18|.
CASSFLSTGLSGANVLTF
TGTGCCAGCAGCTTCCTATCAACAGGCCTTTCTGGGGCCAACGTCCTGACTTTC
>.|TRBJ2-5|TRBV2|14|.
CASMRRELVETQYF
TGTGCCAGCATGCGTCGGGAACTTGTGGAGACCCAGTACTTC
>.|TRBJ2-5|TRBV7-2|14|.
CASSLTGMQETQYF
TGTGCCAGCAGCTTAACAGGAATGCAAGAGACCCAGTACTTC
>many|TRBJ1-1|TRBV7-6|13|TRBD1
CASSLRGREEAFF
TGTGCCAGCAGCCTCAGGGGGAGGGAGGAAGCTTTCTTT
>.|TRBJ2-7|TRBV9|13|TRBD1
CASSQGQVGEQYF
TGTGCCAGCAGCCAAGGACAGGTGGGCGAGCAGTACTTC
>.|TRBJ1-6|TRBV20-1|15|.
CSARDGQIGGSPLHF
TGCAGTGCTAGAGACGGTCAAATAGGGGGTTCACCCCTCCACTTT
>.|TRBJ2-6|TRBV30|18|.
CAWTQGDLQDSGANVLTF
TGTGCCTGGACCCAAGGGGACCTCCAGGACTCTGGGGCCAACGTCCTGACTTTC
>.|TRBJ2-7|TRBV29-1|12|TRBD1
CSVVTGYGEQYF
TGCAGCGTCGTGACAGGGTACGGCGAGCAGTACTTC
>.|TRBJ2-7|TRBV5-1|15|.
CASSLDPGVSYEQYF
TGCGCCAGCAGCTTGGATCCGGGCGTCTCCTACGAGCAGTACTTC
>.|TRBJ2-3|TRBV7-3|15|.
CASSLSSRVTDTQYF
TGTGCCAGCAGCTTATCCTCAAGAGTCACAGATACGCAGTATTTT
>.|TRBJ2-7|TRBV6-5|15|.
CASSYDQLGYNEQYF
TGTGCCAGCAGTTACGACCAGCTCGGGTACAATGAGCAGTACTTC
>.|TRBJ1-5|TRBV4-2|21|TRBD1
CASSASLGSGQGGGGDQPQHF
TGTGCCAGCAGCGCAAGTTTGGGCTCGGGACAGGGGGGCGGTGGTGATCAGCCCCAGCATTTT
>.|TRBJ2-1|TRBV6-2/TRBV6-3|15|.
CASSNRKGAYNEQFF
TGTGCCAGCAGTAACAGGAAAGGGGCGTACAATGAGCAGTTCTTC
>few|TRBJ2-7|TRBV29-1|16|.
CSVEDPEGHDPYEQYF
TGCAGCGTTGAAGATCCTGAGGGACACGACCCCTACGAGCAGTACTTC
>few|TRBJ2-7|TRBV4-2|15|.
CASSQETGSSYEQYF
TGTGCCAGCAGCCAGGAGACAGGAAGCTCCTACGAGCAGTACTTC
>.|TRBJ1-6|TRBV7-9|15|TRBD1
CASSFRDRANSPLHF
TGTGCCAGCAGCTTCCGGGACAGAGCAAATTCACCCCTCCACTTT